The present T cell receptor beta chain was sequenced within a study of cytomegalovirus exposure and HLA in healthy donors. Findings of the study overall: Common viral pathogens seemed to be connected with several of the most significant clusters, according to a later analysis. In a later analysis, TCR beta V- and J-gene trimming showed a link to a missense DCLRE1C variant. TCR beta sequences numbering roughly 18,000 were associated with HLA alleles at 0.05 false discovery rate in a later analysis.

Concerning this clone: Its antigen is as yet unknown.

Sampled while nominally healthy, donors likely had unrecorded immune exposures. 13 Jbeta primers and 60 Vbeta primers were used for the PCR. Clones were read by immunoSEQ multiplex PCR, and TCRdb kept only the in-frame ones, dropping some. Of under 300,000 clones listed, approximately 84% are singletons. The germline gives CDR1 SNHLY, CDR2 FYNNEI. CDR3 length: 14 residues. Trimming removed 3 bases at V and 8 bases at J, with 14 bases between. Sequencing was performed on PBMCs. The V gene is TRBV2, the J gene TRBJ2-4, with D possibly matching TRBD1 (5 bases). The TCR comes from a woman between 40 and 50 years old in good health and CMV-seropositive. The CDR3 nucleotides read TGTGCCAGCAGTGACACAGGCAGAGAAGACATTCAGTACTTC. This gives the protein CASSDTGREDIQYF.